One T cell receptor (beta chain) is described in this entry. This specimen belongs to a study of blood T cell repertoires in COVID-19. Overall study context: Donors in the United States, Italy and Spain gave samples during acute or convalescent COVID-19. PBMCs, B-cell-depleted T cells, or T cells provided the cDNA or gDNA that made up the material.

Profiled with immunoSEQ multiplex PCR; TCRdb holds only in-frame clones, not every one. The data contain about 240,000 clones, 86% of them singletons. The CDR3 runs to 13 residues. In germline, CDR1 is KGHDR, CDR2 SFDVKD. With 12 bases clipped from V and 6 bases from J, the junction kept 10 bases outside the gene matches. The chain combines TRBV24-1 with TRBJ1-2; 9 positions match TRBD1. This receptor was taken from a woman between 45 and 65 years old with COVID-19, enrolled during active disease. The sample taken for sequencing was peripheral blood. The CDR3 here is CAPRDRDSDGYTF. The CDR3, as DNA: TGTGCCCCGCGGGACAGGGATAGTGATGGCTACACCTTC.